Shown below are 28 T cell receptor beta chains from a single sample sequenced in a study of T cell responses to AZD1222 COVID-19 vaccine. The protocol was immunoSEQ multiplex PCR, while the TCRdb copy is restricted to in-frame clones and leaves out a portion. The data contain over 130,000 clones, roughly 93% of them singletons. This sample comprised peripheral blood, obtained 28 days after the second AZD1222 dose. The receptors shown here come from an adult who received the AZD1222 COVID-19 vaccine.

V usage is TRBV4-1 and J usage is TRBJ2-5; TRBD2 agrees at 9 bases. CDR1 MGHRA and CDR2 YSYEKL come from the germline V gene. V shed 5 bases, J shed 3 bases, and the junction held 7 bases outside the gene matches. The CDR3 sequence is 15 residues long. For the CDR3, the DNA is TGCGCCAGCAGCGGAGTACTAGCGGGTGAAGAGACCCAGTACTTC. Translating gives CASSGVLAGEETQYF.

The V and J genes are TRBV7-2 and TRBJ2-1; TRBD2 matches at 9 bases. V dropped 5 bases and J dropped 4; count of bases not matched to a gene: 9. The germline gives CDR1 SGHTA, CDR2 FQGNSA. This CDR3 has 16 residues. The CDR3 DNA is TGTGCCAGCAGCCCCTGGGGTAGCGGGGGTTACAATGAGCAGTTCTTC. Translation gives CASSPWGSGGYNEQFF.

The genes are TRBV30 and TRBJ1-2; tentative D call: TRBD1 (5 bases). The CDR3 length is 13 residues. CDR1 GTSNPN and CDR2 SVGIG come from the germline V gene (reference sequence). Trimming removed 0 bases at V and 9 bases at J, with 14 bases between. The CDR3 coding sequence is TGTGCCTGGAGTGTAGAGGGTCGGGGGAGCTACACCTTC. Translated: CAWSVEGRGSYTF.

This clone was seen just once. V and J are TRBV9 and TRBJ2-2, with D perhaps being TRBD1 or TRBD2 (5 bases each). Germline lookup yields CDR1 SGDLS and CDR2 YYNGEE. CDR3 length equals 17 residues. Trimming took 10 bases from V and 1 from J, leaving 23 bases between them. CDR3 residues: CASRGPPLQGNTGELFF. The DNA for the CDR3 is TGTGCCTCCCGAGGGCCTCCCCTTCAGGGGAACACCGGGGAGCTGTTTTTT.

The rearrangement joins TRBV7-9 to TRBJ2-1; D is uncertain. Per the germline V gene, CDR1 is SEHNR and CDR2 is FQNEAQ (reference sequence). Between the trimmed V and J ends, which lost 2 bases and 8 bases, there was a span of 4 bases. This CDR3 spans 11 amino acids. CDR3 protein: CASSLQDEQFF. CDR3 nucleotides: TGTGCCAGCAGCTTACAGGATGAGCAGTTCTTC. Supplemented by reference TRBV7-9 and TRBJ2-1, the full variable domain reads DTGVSQNPRHKITKRGQNVTFRCDPISEHNRLYWYRQTLGQGPEFLTYFQNEAQLEKSRLLSDRFSAERPKGSFSTLEIQRTEQGDSAMYLCASSLQDEQFFGPGTRLTVL.

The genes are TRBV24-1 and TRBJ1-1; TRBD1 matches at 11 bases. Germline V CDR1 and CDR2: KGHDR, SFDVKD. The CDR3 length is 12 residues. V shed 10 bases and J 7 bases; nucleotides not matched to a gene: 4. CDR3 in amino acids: CATRGQGDEAFF. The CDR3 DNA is TGTGCCACGAGGGGACAGGGGGATGAAGCTTTCTTT.

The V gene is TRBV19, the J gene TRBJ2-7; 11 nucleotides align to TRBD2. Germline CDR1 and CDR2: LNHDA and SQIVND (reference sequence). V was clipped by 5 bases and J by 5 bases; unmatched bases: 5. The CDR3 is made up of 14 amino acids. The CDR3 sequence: CASSLAGGSHEQYF. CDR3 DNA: TGTGCCAGTAGTCTAGCGGGAGGATCCCACGAGCAGTACTTC.

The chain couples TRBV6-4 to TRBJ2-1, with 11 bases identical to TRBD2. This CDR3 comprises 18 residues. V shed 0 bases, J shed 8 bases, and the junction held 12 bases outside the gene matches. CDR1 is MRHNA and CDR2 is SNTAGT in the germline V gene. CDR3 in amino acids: CASSDSYSTSGSFHEQFF. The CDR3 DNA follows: TGTGCCAGCAGTGACTCTTATTCAACTAGCGGGAGCTTCCATGAGCAGTTCTTC.

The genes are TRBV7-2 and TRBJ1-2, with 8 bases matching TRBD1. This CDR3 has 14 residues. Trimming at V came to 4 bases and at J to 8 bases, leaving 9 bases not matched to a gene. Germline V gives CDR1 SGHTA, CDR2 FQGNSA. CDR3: CASSYPGGSWGYTF. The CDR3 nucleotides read TGTGCCAGCAGCTATCCAGGGGGCTCCTGGGGCTACACCTTC.

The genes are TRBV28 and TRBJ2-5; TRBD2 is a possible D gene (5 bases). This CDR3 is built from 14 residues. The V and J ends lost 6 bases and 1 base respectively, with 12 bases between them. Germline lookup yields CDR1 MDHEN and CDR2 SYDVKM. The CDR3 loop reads CASRGHGVQETQYF. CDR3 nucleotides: TGTGCCAGCAGGGGTCACGGGGTCCAAGAGACCCAGTACTTC.

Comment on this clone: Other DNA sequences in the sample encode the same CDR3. The chain's CDR3 is CASSERGNQPQHF. The CDR3 coding sequence is TGTGCCAGCAGTGAAAGGGGGAATCAGCCCCAGCATTTT. The V and J genes are TRBV6-1 and TRBJ1-5; weak D call: TRBD1 (6 bases). This CDR3 has 13 residues. Trimming removed 2 bases at V and 4 bases at J, with 6 bases between. Germline CDR1 reads MNHNS; CDR2 reads SASEGT.

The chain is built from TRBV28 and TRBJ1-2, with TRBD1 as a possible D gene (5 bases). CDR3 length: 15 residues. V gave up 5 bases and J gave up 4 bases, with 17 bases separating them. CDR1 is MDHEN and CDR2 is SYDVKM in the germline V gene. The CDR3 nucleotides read TGTGCCAGCAGTCCCCTTAGAGGGGTAGGCTATGGCTACACCTTC. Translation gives CASSPLRGVGYGYTF.

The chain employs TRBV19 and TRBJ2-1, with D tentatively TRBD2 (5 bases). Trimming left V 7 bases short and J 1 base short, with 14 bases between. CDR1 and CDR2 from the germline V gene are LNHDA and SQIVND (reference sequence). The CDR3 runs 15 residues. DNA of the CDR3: TGTGCCAGTAAGCTGAGCGGCCCTTCCTACAATGAGCAGTTCTTC. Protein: CASKLSGPSYNEQFF.

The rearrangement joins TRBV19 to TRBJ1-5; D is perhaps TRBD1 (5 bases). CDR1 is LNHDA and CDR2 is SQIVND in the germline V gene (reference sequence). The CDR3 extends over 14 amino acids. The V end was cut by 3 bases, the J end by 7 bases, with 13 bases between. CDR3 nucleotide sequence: TGTGCCAGTAGTATTAGGGGTCAATGGCAGCCCCAGCATTTT. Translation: CASSIRGQWQPQHF.

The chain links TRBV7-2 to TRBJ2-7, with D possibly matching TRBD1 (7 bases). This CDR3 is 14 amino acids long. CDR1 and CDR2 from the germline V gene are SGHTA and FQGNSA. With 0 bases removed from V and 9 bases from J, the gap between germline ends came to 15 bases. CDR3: CASSLAETGTGQYF. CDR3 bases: TGTGCCAGCAGCTTAGCAGAGACAGGGACTGGGCAGTACTTC.

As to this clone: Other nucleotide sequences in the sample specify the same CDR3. For the CDR3, the DNA is TGTGCCAGCAGCCTAGACAGGAACACTGAAGCTTTCTTT. As protein: CASSLDRNTEAFF. The chain is built from TRBV7-2 and TRBJ1-1; maybe TRBD1 (5 bases). The CDR3 is 13 residues long. V gave up 5 bases and J gave up 1 base, with 8 bases separating them. The germline V gene encodes CDR1 SGHTA and CDR2 FQGNSA.

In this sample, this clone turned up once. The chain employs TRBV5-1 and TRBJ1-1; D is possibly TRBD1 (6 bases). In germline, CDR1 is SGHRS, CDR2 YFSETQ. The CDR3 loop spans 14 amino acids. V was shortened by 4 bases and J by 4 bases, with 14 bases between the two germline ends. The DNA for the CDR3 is TGCGCCAGCAGCACCGCCCCAGGGGTCACTGAAGCTTTCTTT. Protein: CASSTAPGVTEAFF.

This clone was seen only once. Written as DNA, the CDR3 is TGTGCCAGCAGTCTTCGAGGAGGGAACACCGGGGAGCTGTTTTTT. Its translation: CASSLRGGNTGELFF. This chain uses TRBV2 with TRBJ2-2; D is possibly TRBD2 (5 bases). This CDR3 region has 15 residues. The germline gives CDR1 SNHLY, CDR2 FYNNEI. V shed 5 bases and J shed 1 base, with 11 bases lying between them.

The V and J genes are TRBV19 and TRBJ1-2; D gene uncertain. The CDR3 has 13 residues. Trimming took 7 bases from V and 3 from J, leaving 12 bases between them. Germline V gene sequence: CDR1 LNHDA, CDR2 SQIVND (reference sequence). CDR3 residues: CASTADLDYGYTF. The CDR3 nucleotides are TGTGCCAGTACCGCGGACCTGGACTATGGCTACACCTTC.

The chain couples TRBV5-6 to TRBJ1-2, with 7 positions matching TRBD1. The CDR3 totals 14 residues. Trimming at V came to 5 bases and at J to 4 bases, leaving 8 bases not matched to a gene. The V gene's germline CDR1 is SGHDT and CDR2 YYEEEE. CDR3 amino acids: CASSWDRVSYGYTF. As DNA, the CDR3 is TGTGCCAGCAGTTGGGACAGAGTGAGCTATGGCTACACCTTC.

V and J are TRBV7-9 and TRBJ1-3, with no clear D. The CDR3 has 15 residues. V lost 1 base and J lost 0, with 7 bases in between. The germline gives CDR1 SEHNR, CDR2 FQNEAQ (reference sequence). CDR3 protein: CASSLEGRSGNTIYF. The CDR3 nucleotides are TGTGCCAGCAGCTTAGAAGGGCGCTCTGGAAACACCATATATTTT.

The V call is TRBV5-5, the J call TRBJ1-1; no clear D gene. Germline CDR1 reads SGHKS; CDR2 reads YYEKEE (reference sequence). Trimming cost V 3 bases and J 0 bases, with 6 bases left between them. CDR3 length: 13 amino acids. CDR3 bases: TGTGCCAGCAGCTGGACGGTGAACACTGAAGCTTTCTTT. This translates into CASSWTVNTEAFF.

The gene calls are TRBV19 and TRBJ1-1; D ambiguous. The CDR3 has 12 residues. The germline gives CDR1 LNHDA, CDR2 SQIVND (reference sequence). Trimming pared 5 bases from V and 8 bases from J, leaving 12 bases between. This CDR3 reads CASSDGVGEAFF. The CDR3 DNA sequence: TGTGCCAGTAGTGACGGTGTAGGCGAAGCTTTCTTT. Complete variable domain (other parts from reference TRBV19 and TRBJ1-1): DGGITQSPKYLFRKEGQNVTLSCEQNLNHDAMYWYRQDPGQGLRLIYYSQIVNDFQKGDIAEGYSVSREKKESFPLTVTSAQKNPTAFYLCASSDGVGEAFFGQGTRLTVV.

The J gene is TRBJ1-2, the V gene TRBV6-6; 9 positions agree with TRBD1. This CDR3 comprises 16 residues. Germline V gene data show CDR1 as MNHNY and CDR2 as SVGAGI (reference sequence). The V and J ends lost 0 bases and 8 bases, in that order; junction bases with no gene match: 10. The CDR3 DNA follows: TGTGCCAGCAGTTACTCATACCCTCGACAGGGGGGAGGCTACACCTTC. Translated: CASSYSYPRQGGGYTF.

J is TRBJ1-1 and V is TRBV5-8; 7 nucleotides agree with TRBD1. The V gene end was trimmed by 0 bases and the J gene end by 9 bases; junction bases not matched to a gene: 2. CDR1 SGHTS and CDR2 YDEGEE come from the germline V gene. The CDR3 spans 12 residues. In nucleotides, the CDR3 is TGTGCCAGCAGCTTGGTAGGGGGCAAAGCTTTCTTT. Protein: CASSLVGGKAFF.

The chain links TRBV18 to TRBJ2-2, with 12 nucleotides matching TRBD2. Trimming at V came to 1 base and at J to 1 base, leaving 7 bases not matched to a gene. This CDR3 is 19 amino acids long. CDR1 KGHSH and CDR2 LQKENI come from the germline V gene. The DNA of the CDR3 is TGTGCCAGCTCACCACTGCGACTAGCGGGAGAAAGGAACACCGGGGAGCTGTTTTTT. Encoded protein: CASSPLRLAGERNTGELFF.

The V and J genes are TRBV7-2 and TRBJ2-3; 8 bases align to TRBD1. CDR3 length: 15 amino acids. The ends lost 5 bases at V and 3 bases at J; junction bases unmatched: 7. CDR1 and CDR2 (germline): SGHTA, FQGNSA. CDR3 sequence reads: CASSPRTGRTDTQYF. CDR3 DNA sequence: TGTGCCAGCAGCCCGCGGACAGGGCGGACAGATACGCAGTATTTT.

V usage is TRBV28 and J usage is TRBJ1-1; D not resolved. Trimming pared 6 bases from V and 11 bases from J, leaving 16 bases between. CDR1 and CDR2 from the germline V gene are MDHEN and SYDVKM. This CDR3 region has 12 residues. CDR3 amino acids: CASSAPKGGAFF. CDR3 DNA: TGTGCCAGCAGCGCCCCGAAGGGTGGGGCTTTCTTT.